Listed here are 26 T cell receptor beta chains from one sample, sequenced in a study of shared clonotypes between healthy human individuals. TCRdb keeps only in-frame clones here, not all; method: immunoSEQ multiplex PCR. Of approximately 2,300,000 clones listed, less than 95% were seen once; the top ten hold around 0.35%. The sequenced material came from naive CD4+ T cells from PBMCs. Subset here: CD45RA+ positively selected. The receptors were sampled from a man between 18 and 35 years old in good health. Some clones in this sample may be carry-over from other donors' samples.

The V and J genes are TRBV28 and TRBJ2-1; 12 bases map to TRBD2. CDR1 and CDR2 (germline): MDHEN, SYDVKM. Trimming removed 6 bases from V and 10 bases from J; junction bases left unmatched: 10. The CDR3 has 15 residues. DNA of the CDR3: TGTGCCAGCAGCACCCTAGCGGGAGGGTTACGGGAGCAGTTCTTC. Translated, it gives CASSTLAGGLREQFF.

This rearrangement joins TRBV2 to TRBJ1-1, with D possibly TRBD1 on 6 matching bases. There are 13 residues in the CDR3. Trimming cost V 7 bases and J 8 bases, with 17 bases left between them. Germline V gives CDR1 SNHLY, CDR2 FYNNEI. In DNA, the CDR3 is TGTGCCAGCATCCGGGAACAGGGAACCGAAGCTTTCTTT. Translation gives CASIREQGTEAFF.

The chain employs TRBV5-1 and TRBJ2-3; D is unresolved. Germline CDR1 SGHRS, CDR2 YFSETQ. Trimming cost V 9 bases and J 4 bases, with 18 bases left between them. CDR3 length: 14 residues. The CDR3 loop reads CATSPVPSSDTQYF. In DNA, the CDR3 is TGCGCCACGTCCCCAGTCCCGTCGTCAGATACGCAGTATTTT.

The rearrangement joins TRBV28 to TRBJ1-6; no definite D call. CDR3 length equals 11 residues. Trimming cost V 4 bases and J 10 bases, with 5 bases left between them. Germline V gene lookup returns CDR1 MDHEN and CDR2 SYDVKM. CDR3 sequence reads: CASSYGSPLHF. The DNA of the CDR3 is TGTGCCAGCAGTTACGGCTCACCCCTCCACTTT. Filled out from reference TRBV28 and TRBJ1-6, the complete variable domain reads DVKVTQSSRYLVKRTGEKVFLECVQDMDHENMFWYRQDPGLGLRLIYFSYDVKMKEKGDIPEGYSVSREKKERFSLILESASTNQTSMYLCASSYGSPLHFGNGTRLTVT.

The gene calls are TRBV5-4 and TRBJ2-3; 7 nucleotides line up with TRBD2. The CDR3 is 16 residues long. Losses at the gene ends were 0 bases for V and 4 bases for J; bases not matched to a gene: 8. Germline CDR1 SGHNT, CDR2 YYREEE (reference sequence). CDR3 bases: TGTGCCAGCAGCTTGGGTCTGGGCGGGAGTGCAGATACGCAGTATTTT. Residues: CASSLGLGGSADTQYF.

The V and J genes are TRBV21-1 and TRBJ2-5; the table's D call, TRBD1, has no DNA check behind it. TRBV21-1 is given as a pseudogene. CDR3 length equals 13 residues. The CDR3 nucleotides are TGTGCCAGCAGCAATAGCAAGGGGTCGGCCCAGTACTTC. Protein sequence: CASSNSKGSAQYF.

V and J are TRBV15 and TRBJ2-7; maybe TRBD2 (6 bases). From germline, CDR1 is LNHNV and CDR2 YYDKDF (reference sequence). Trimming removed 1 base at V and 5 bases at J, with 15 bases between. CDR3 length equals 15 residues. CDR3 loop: CATSRGDSDGDEQYF. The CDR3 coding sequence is TGTGCCACCAGCAGAGGGGACTCAGACGGGGACGAGCAGTACTTC. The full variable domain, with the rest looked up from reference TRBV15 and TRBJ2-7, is DAMVIQNPRYQVTQFGKPVTLSCSQTLNHNVMYWYQQKSSQAPKLLFHYYDKDFNNEADTPDNFQSRRPNTSFCFLDIRSPGLGDTAMYLCATSRGDSDGDEQYFGPGTRLTVT.

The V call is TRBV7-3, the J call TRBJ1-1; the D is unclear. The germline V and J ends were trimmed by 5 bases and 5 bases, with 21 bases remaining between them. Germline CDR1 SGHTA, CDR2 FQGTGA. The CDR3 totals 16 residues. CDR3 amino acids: CASSKQVPTTPTEAFF. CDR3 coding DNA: TGTGCCAGCAGCAAACAAGTCCCCACAACCCCAACTGAAGCTTTCTTT.

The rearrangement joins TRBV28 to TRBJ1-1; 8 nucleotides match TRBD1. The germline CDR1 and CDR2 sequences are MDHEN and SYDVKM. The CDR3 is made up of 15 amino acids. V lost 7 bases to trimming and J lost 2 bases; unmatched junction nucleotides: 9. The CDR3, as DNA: TGTGCCAGCACGGTAAACGGACAGGGAAACACTGAAGCTTTCTTT. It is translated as CASTVNGQGNTEAFF.

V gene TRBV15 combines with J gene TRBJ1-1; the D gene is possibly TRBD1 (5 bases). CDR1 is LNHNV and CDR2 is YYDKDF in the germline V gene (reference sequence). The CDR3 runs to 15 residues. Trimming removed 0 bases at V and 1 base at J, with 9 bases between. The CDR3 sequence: CATSRDPQGNTEAFF. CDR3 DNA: TGTGCCACCAGCAGAGATCCTCAGGGGAACACTGAAGCTTTCTTT.

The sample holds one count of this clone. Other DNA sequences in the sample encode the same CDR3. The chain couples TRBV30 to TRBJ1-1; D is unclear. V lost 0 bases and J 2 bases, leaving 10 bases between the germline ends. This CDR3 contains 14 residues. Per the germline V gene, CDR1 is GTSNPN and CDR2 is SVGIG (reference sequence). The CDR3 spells CAWSVGSLNTEAFF. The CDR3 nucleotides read TGTGCCTGGAGTGTAGGGAGCCTAAACACTGAAGCTTTCTTT.

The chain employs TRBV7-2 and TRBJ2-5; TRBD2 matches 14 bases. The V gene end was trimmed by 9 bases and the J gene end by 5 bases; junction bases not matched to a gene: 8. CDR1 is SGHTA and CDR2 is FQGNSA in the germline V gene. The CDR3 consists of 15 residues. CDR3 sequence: CASTKGTSGSETQYF. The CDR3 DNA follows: TGTGCCAGTACGAAAGGGACTAGCGGGAGTGAGACCCAGTACTTC.

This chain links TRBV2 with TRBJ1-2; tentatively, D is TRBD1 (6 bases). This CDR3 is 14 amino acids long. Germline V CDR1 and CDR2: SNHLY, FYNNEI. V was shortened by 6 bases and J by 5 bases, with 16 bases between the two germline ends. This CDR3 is CASSYREGLYGYTF. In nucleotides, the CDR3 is TGTGCCAGCAGCTACAGGGAAGGCCTGTATGGCTACACCTTC.

CDR3 protein: CASSLALAGGQEIQYF. CDR3 DNA sequence: TGCGCCAGCAGCTTGGCCCTAGCGGGAGGCCAGGAGATTCAGTACTTC. The chain employs TRBV5-1 and TRBJ2-4; the match to TRBD2 covers 11 bases. Trimming at V came to 0 bases and at J to 10 bases, leaving 9 bases not matched to a gene. Germline V gene sequence: CDR1 SGHRS, CDR2 YFSETQ. The CDR3 is made up of 16 amino acids. The whole variable domain, filled in from reference TRBV5-1 and TRBJ2-4, reads KAGVTQTPRYLIKTRGQQVTLSCSPISGHRSVSWYQQTPGQGLQFLFEYFSETQRNKGNFPGRFSGRQFSNSRSEMNVSTLELGDSALYLCASSLALAGGQEIQYFGAGTRLSVL.

CDR3 sequence: CASRRDGRMNTEAFF. DNA of the CDR3: TGTGCCAGTCGACGGGACGGACGCATGAACACTGAAGCTTTCTTT. The chain is built from TRBV19 and TRBJ1-1; D might be TRBD1 (5 bases). Germline CDR1 LNHDA, CDR2 SQIVND (reference sequence). This CDR3 is 15 amino acids long. The V and J ends lost 8 bases and 0 bases respectively, with 16 bases between them.

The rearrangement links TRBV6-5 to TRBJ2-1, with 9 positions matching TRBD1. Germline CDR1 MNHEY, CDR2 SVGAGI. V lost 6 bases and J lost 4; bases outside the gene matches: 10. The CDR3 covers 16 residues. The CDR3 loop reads CASSYDPGQGYNEQFF. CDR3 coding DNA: TGTGCCAGCAGCTACGATCCGGGACAGGGTTACAATGAGCAGTTCTTC.

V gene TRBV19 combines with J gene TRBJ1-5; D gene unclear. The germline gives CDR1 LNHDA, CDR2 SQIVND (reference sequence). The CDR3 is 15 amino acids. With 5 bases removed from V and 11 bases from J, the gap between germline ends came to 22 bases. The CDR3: CASSADDTSPSSQHF. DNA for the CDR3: TGTGCCAGTAGTGCCGATGACACCTCCCCCTCGTCCCAGCATTTT.

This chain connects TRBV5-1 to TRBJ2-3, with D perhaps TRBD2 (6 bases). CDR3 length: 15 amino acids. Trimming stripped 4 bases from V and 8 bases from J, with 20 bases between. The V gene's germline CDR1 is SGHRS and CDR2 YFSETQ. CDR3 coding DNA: TGCGCCAGCAGCGAGAGGACTACGAGCCGAGTTACGCAGTATTTT. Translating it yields CASSERTTSRVTQYF.

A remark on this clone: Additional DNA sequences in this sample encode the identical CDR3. The CDR3 sequence is CASSLGDRVYEQYF. CDR3 bases: TGCGCCAGCAGCTTAGGTGACAGGGTCTACGAGCAGTACTTC. This chain links TRBV5-1 with TRBJ2-7; TRBD1 agrees at 7 bases. Trimming took 2 bases from V and 3 from J; bases not matched to a gene: 5. CDR3 length: 14 residues. Germline V CDR1 and CDR2: SGHRS, YFSETQ.

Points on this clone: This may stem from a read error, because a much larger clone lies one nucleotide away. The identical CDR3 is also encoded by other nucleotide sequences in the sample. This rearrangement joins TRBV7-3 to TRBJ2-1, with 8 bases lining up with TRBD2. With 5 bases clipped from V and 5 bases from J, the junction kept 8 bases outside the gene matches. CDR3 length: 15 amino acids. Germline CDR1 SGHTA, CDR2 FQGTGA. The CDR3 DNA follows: TGTGCCAGCAGCCTGGGGCTAGCGGGTAACAATGAGCAGTTCTTC. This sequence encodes CASSLGLAGNNEQFF.

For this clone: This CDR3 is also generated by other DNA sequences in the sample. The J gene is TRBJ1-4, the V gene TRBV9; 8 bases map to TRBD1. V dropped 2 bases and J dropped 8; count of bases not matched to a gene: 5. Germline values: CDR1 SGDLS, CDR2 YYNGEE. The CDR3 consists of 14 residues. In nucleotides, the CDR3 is TGTGCCAGCAGCGTTACAGGGGGTCGGGAAAAACTGTTTTTT. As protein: CASSVTGGREKLFF.

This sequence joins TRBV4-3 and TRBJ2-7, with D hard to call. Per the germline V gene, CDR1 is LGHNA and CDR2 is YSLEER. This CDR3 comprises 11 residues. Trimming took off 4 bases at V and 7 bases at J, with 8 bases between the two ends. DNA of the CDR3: TGCGCCAGCAGCCGGATGGGGGAGCAGTACTTC. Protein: CASSRMGEQYF.

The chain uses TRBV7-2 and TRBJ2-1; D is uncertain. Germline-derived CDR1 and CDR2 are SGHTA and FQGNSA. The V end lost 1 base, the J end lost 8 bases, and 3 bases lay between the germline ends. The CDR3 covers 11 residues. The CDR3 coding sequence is TGTGCCAGCAGCTTAGGGGATGAGCAGTTCTTC. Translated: CASSLGDEQFF.

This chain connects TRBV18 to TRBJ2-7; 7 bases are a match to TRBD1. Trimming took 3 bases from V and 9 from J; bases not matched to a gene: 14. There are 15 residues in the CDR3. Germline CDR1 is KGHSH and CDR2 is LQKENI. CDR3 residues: CASSPLAGGTDGQYF. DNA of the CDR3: TGTGCCAGCTCACCCCTCGCAGGGGGTACAGACGGGCAGTACTTC.

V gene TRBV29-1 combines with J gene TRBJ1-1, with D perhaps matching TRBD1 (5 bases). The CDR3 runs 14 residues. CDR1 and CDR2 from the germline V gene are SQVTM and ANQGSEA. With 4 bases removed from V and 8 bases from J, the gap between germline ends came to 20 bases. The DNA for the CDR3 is TGCAGCGTTGCCATCCACCGGGCGCCAGGGGAAGCTTTCTTT. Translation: CSVAIHRAPGEAFF.

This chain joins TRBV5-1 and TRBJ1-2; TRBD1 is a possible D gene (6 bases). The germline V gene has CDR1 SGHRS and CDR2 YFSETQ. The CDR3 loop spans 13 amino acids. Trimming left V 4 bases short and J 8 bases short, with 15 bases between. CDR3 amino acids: CASSPGTPPGYTF. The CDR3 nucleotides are TGCGCCAGCAGCCCAGGGACACCTCCGGGCTACACCTTC.